These 21 T cell receptor beta chains were all obtained from the same sample, sequenced in a study of T cell responses to AZD1222 COVID-19 vaccine. Measured with immunoSEQ multiplex PCR; TCRdb has only the in-frame clones, and not every one. This repertoire shows approximately 150,000 clones, about 92% found once; its top ten account for approximately 12%. The material sequenced was peripheral blood, taken after recovery from COVID-19. The origin of the receptors is an adult who had recovered from COVID-19.

CDR3 DNA: TGTGCCAGCAGAGCAAACACCGGGGAGCTGTTTTTT. Amino acid sequence: CASRANTGELFF. The chain carries TRBV9 and TRBJ2-2; no definite D call. This CDR3 region has 12 residues. Trimming took 5 bases from V and 2 from J, leaving 4 bases between them. CDR1 SGDLS and CDR2 YYNGEE come from the germline V gene.

The chain uses TRBV11-2 and TRBJ2-1; perhaps TRBD2 as D (7 bases). Trimming took off 5 bases at V and 0 bases at J, with 17 bases between the two ends. The germline gives CDR1 SGHAT, CDR2 FQNNGV. The CDR3 has 17 residues. CDR3 loop: CASSPLGGRSSYNEQFF. The CDR3 DNA reads TGTGCCAGCAGCCCCCTGGGGGGGCGTAGCTCCTACAATGAGCAGTTCTTC. The full variable domain, rest sourced from reference TRBV11-2 and TRBJ2-1, is EAGVAQSPRYKIIEKRQSVAFWCNPISGHATLYWYQQILGQGPKLLIQFQNNGVVDDSQLPKDRFSAERLKGVDSTLKIQPAKLEDSAVYLCASSPLGGRSSYNEQFFGPGTRLTVL.

This clone was seen just once. This rearrangement joins TRBV7-3 to TRBJ2-1; 12 bases match TRBD2. Germline CDR1 is SGHTA and CDR2 is FQGTGA. V shed 5 bases, J shed 1 base, and the junction held 6 bases outside the gene matches. CDR3 size: 17 residues. CDR3 coding DNA: TGTGCCAGCAGCCCCCTAGCGGGAGGGCCGTCCTACAATGAGCAGTTCTTC. Translation: CASSPLAGGPSYNEQFF. Full variable domain (remainder filled in from reference TRBV7-3 and TRBJ2-1): GAGVSQTPSNKVTEKGKYVELRCDPISGHTALYWYRQSLGQGPEFLIYFQGTGAADDSGLPNDRFFAVRPEGSVSTLKIQRTERGDSAVYLCASSPLAGGPSYNEQFFGPGTRLTVL.

V and J are TRBV6-2 or TRBV6-3 and TRBJ2-7; TRBD1 is a possible D gene (5 bases). The germline gives CDR1 MNHEY, CDR2 SVGEGT. The CDR3 runs to 17 residues. V was clipped by 2 bases and J by 3 bases, with 20 bases between them. The CDR3 region has the DNA TGTGCCAGCAGTTACCCATTGTCGCGAGACAGAAACTACGAGCAGTACTTC. Its protein product is CASSYPLSRDRNYEQYF.

The gene calls are TRBV6-6 and TRBJ2-7; 11 nucleotides agree with TRBD2. Trimming took 6 bases from V and 3 from J; bases not matched to a gene: 10. Germline CDR1 MNHNY, CDR2 SVGAGI (reference sequence). The CDR3 runs 16 residues. The DNA for the CDR3 is TGTGCCAGCAGGGAACAGGCTAGCGGGAGGATCTACGAGCAGTACTTC. As protein: CASREQASGRIYEQYF.

The chain has TRBV5-5 and TRBJ2-5; D uncertain. V was pared by 1 base and J by 1 base, with 8 bases between. The CDR3 is 14 residues long. Germline CDR1 and CDR2: SGHKS and YYEKEE (reference sequence). The CDR3 DNA reads TGTGCCAGCAGCTTGATCTCGGGCCAAGAGACCCAGTACTTC. This gives the protein CASSLISGQETQYF.

The rearrangement uses TRBV7-6 and TRBJ2-3; 7 bases align to TRBD2. This CDR3 contains 16 residues. Per the germline V gene, CDR1 is SGHVS and CDR2 is FNYEAQ. Trimming at V came to 5 bases and at J to 0 bases, leaving 8 bases not matched to a gene. Written as DNA, the CDR3 is TGTGCCAGCAGCCCTCTGGGTAGCGGGAGCACAGATACGCAGTATTTT. Translation: CASSPLGSGSTDTQYF.

This chain connects TRBV5-1 to TRBJ2-7; tentatively, D is TRBD2 (5 bases). Per the germline V gene, CDR1 is SGHRS and CDR2 is YFSETQ. The CDR3 contains 15 residues. The V end lost 1 base, the J end lost 5 bases, and 16 bases lay between the germline ends. CDR3: CASSLTDPPGNEQYF. In nucleotides, the CDR3 is TGCGCCAGCAGCTTGACGGACCCCCCGGGGAACGAGCAGTACTTC.

In DNA, the CDR3 is TGTGCCAGCTCACCAACCTACACAGATACGCAGTATTTT. As protein: CASSPTYTDTQYF. The chain has TRBV18 and TRBJ2-3; D is undetermined. This CDR3 comprises 13 residues. Between the trimmed V and J ends, which lost 2 bases and 2 bases, there was a span of 5 bases. Germline V gene lookup returns CDR1 KGHSH and CDR2 LQKENI.

The chain couples TRBV9 to TRBJ1-6, with TRBD1 as a possible D gene (6 bases). The CDR3 contains 15 residues. CDR1 SGDLS and CDR2 YYNGEE come from the germline V gene. V dropped 0 bases and J dropped 8 bases, with 12 bases sitting between them. CDR3 nucleotide sequence: TGTGCCAGCAGCGTAGAGGGGGGTGGGGATTCACCCCTCCACTTT. Protein product: CASSVEGGGDSPLHF.

CDR3 loop: CASSTGLGSYEQYF. The CDR3 bases are TGTGCCAGTAGTACCGGACTGGGCTCCTACGAGCAGTACTTC. The rearrangement links TRBV19 to TRBJ2-7; possible D gene TRBD2, 5 bases. The CDR3 sequence is 14 residues long. With 4 bases removed from V and 0 bases from J, the gap between germline ends came to 10 bases. CDR1 is LNHDA and CDR2 is SQIVND in the germline V gene (reference sequence).

The V gene is TRBV3-1 (or the pseudogene TRBV3-2), the J gene TRBJ2-5; D might be TRBD1 or TRBD2, each matching 5 bases. Trimming shortened V by 0 bases and J by 6 bases, and 17 bases separated the two germline ends. Germline loops: CDR1 LGHDT, CDR2 YNNKEL (reference sequence). CDR3 length: 16 amino acids. This CDR3 reads CASSQDSGTPRKTQYF. The CDR3 DNA sequence: TGTGCCAGCAGCCAAGATAGTGGGACCCCGAGGAAGACCCAGTACTTC.

The V call is TRBV27, the J call TRBJ1-2; D remains unclear. The ends were cut back, 2 bases at V and 8 bases at J, with 15 bases in the middle. The CDR3 runs to 14 residues. CDR1 and CDR2 from the germline V gene are MNHEY and SMNVEV (reference sequence). CDR3 in DNA: TGTGCCAGCAGTTTAGGTTTCGGGGTCGGGGGCTACACCTTC. Translating it yields CASSLGFGVGGYTF.

The chain links TRBV18 to TRBJ2-6; weak D call: TRBD2 (5 bases). The V and J ends lost 4 bases and 0 bases respectively, with 7 bases between them. CDR3 length equals 15 residues. Germline loops: CDR1 KGHSH, CDR2 LQKENI. CDR3 nucleotide sequence: TGTGCCAGCTCACTTGGGAGCTCTGGGGCCAACGTCCTGACTTTC. Protein product: CASSLGSSGANVLTF.

The V and J genes are TRBV2 and TRBJ2-4; 11 nucleotides line up with TRBD1. This CDR3 is 14 amino acids long. Unmatched junction bases numbered 14, after V lost 7 bases and J lost 15 bases. Germline V gives CDR1 SNHLY, CDR2 FYNNEI. DNA for the CDR3: TGTGCCAGCATCAGGGACAGGGGGAGAGGGGTTTGGTACTTC. Its protein product is CASIRDRGRGVWYF.

The J gene is TRBJ2-1, the V gene TRBV9, with 12 bases aligning to TRBD2. The CDR3 has 17 amino acids. V was clipped by 0 bases and J by 3 bases; unmatched bases: 4. CDR1 is SGDLS, CDR2 YYNGEE, per germline. For the CDR3, the DNA is TGTGCCAGCAGCGTAGACGAGACTAGCGGGAGCTACAATGAGCAGTTCTTC. Residues: CASSVDETSGSYNEQFF.

The V gene is TRBV10-2, the J gene TRBJ1-2, with 7 bases identical to TRBD1. The CDR3 is 14 residues long. V lost 8 bases, J lost 4 bases, and 10 bases stayed unmatched. CDR1 is WSHSY, CDR2 SAAADI, per germline. The CDR3 protein is CASRTTGLVYGYTF. The CDR3 region has the DNA TGCGCCAGCCGTACGACAGGGTTGGTCTATGGCTACACCTTC.

The rearrangement joins TRBV6-5 to TRBJ2-2; D unresolved. Germline V gene data show CDR1 as MNHEY and CDR2 as SVGAGI. CDR3 size: 15 residues. V was cut by 4 bases and J by 0 bases, with 9 bases left in between. CDR3 coding DNA: TGTGCCAGCAGTTCAAGGACGGCGAACACCGGGGAGCTGTTTTTT. Translating gives CASSSRTANTGELFF.

This clone was detected once. The chain employs TRBV14 and TRBJ2-5; the match to TRBD2 covers 9 bases. The J segment lost 5 bases and the V segment lost 3 bases, leaving 22 bases of the junction unmatched. The CDR3 consists of 20 residues. Germline V CDR1 and CDR2: SGHDN, FVKESK. The CDR3 DNA reads as TGTGCCAGCAGCCACGCCTCCATTGGGCCTAGCGGGACGACGGGGGAGACCCAGTACTTC. It yields the protein CASSHASIGPSGTTGETQYF.

This sequence joins TRBV18 and TRBJ2-7, with D uncertain. Germline V lookup: CDR1 KGHSH, CDR2 LQKENI. CDR3 size: 13 residues. The V gene lost 6 bases and the J gene lost 6 bases, with 15 bases spanning the gap. The CDR3 nucleotides read TGTGCCAGCTCGCAGATTGAACGAGGCGAGCAGTACTTC. Its protein product is CASSQIERGEQYF. Full variable domain (missing parts from reference TRBV18 and TRBJ2-7): NAGVMQNPRHLVRRRGQEARLRCSPMKGHSHVYWYRQLPEEGLKFMVYLQKENIIDESGMPKERFSAEFPKEGPSILRIQQVVRGDSAAYFCASSQIERGEQYFGPGTRLTVT.

The chain carries TRBV28 and TRBJ1-2; D is uncertain. The CDR3 extends over 14 amino acids. Germline values: CDR1 MDHEN, CDR2 SYDVKM. V lost 5 bases and J 4 bases, leaving 14 bases between the germline ends. CDR3 sequence (DNA): TGTGCCAGCAGTGTGCAGGCGATCACCTATGGCTACACCTTC. It encodes CASSVQAITYGYTF.